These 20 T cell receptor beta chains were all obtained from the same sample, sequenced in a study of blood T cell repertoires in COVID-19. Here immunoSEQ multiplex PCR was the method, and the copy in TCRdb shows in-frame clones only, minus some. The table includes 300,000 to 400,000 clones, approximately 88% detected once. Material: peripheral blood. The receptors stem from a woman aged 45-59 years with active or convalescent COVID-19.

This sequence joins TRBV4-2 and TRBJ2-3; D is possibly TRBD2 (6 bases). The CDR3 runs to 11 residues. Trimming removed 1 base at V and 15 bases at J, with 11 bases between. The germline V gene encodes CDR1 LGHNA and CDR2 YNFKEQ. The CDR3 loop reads CASSQGTIAYF. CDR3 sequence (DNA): TGTGCCAGCAGCCAAGGGACTATAGCATATTTT.

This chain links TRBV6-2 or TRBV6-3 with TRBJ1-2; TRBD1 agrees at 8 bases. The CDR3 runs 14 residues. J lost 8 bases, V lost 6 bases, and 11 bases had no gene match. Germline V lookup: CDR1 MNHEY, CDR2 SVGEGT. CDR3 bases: TGTGCCAGCAGCCGGGACAGGCGCACGGCCGGCTACACCTTC. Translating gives CASSRDRRTAGYTF.

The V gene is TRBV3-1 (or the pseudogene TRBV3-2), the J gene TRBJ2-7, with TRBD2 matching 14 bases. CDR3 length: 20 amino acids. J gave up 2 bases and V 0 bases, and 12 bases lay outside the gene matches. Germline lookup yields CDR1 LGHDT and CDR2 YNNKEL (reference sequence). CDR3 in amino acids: CASSQDQTSGRAPFPYEQYF. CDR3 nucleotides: TGTGCCAGCAGCCAAGACCAGACTAGCGGGAGGGCCCCATTTCCCTACGAGCAGTACTTC.

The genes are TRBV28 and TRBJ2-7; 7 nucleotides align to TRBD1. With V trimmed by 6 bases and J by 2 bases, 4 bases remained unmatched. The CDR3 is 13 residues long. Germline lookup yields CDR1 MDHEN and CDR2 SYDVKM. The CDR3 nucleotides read TGTGCCAGCAGGCGACAGGGTGCCTACGAGCAGTACTTC. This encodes CASRRQGAYEQYF.

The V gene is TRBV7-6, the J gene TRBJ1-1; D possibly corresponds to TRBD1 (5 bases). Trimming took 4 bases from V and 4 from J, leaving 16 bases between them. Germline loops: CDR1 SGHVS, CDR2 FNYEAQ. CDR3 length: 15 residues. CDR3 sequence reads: CASSSDWGDGTEAFF. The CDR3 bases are TGTGCCAGCAGCTCCGATTGGGGGGACGGCACTGAAGCTTTCTTT. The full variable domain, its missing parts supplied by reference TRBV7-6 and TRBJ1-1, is GAGVSQSPRYKVTKRGQDVALRCDPISGHVSLYWYRQALGQGPEFLTYFNYEAQQDKSGLPNDRFSAERPEGSISTLTIQRTEQRDSAMYRCASSSDWGDGTEAFFGQGTRLTVV.

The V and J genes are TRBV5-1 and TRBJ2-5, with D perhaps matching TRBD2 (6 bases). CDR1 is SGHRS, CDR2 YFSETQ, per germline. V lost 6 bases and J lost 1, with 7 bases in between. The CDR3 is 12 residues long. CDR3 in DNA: TGCGCCAGCACGGGGGTCCAAGAGACCCAGTACTTC. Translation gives CASTGVQETQYF.

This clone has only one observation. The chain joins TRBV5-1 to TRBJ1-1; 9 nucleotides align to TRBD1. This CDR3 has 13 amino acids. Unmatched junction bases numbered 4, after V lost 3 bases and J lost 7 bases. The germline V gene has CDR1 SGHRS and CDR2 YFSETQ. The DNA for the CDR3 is TGCGCCAGCAGCTCACAGGGGGCGGTTGAAGCTTTCTTT. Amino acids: CASSSQGAVEAFF.

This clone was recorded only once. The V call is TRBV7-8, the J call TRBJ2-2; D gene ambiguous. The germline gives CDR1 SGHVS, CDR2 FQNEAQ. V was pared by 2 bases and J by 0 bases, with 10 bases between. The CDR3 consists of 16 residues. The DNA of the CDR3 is TGTGCCAGCAGCTTAATGGGCGCGACGAACACCGGGGAGCTGTTTTTT. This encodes CASSLMGATNTGELFF.

For the CDR3, the DNA is TGCGCCAGCAGCCAAGTCGAGGAGGGATTTAACTATGGCTACACCTTC. As protein: CASSQVEEGFNYGYTF. The rearrangement links TRBV4-1 to TRBJ1-2; D unclear. This CDR3 spans 16 amino acids. Trimming stripped 1 base from V and 1 base from J, with 13 bases between. The germline gives CDR1 MGHRA, CDR2 YSYEKL.

The CDR3 region has the DNA TGTGCCAGCAGAGTAGGCAATCAGCCCCAGCATTTT. It codes for CASRVGNQPQHF. The V call is TRBV6-6, the J call TRBJ1-5; D gene unclear. Germline V CDR1 and CDR2: MNHNY, SVGAGI (reference sequence). The V end lost 6 bases, the J end lost 2 bases, and 5 bases lay between the germline ends. There are 12 residues in the CDR3.

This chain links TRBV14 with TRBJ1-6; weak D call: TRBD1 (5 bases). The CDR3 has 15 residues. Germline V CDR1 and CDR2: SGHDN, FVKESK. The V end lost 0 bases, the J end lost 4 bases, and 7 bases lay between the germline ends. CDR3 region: CASSQDPGYNSPLHF. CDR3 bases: TGTGCCAGCAGCCAAGATCCAGGGTATAATTCACCCCTCCACTTT.

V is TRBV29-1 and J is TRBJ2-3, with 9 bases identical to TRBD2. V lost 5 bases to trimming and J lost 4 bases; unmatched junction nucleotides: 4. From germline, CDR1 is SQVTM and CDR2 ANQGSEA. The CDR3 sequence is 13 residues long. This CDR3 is CSVLVAGADTQYF. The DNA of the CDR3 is TGCAGCGTTCTGGTAGCGGGAGCAGATACGCAGTATTTT.

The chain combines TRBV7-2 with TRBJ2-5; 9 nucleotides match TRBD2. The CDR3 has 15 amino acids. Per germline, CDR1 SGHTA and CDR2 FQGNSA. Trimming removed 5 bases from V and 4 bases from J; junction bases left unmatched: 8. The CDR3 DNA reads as TGTGCCAGCAGCCCTAGCGGGGTGGGAGTAGAGACCCAGTACTTC. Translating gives CASSPSGVGVETQYF.

CDR3 nucleotide sequence: TGTGCCAGCAGCCTGACTAGCGGTTATGACGAGCAGTACTTC. Translating gives CASSLTSGYDEQYF. The chain employs TRBV3-1 (or the pseudogene TRBV3-2) and TRBJ2-7, with 9 bases lining up with TRBD2. V gave up 4 bases and J gave up 5 bases; unmatched junction bases: 6. Germline V CDR1 and CDR2: LGHDT, YNNKEL (reference sequence). The CDR3 runs 14 residues.

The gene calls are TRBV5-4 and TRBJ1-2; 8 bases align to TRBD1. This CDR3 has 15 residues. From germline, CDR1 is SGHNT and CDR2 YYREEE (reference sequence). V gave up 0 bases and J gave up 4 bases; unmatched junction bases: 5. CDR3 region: CASSLARGQTYGYTF. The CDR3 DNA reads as TGTGCCAGCAGCTTGGCCAGGGGGCAGACCTATGGCTACACCTTC.

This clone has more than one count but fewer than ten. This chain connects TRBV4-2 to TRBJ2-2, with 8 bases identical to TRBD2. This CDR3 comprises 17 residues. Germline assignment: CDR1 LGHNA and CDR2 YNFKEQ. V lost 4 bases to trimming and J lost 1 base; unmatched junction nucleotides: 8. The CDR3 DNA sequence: TGTGCCAGCAGCCGGGGACTAGGGGAGTGGAACACCGGGGAGCTGTTTTTT. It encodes CASSRGLGEWNTGELFF.

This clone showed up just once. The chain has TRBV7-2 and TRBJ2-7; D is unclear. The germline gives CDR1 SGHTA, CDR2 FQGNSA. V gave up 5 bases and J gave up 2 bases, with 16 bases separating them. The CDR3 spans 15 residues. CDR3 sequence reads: CASSPYTGFPYEQYF. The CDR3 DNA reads TGTGCCAGCAGCCCCTACACCGGGTTCCCCTACGAGCAGTACTTC.

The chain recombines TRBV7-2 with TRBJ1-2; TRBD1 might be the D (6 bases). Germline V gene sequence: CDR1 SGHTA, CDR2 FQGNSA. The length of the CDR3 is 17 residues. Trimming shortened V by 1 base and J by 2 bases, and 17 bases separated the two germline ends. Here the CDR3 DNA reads TGTGCCAGCAGCTTAGGGTCTTTGACGGGACAAAACTATGGCTACACCTTC. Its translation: CASSLGSLTGQNYGYTF.

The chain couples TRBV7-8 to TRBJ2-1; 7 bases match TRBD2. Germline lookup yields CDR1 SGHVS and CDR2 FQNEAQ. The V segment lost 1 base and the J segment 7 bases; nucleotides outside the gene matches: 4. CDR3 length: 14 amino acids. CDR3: CASSLGGRGNEQFF. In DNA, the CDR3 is TGTGCCAGCAGCTTAGGCGGGAGAGGAAATGAGCAGTTCTTC.

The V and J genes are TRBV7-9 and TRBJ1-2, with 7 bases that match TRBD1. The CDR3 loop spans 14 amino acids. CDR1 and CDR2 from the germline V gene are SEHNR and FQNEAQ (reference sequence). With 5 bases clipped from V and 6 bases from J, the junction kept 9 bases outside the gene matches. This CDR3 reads CASSRDSMSHGYTF. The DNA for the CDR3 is TGTGCCAGCAGCCGGGACAGCATGAGCCATGGCTACACCTTC.